Listed below are T cell receptor beta chains from one sample, sequenced in a study of blood T cells in healthy people across ages. TCRdb passed the 5' RACE reads through MiXCR, listing each CDR3 protein once. The sample holds more than 550,000 distinct CDR3 sequences, 20% to 25% seen once. The sample comprised blood. Source of these receptors: a man in his 70s in good health. The CDR3 runs from the conserved cysteine through the conserved F or W. Part of the rows lack a size; the others show once, few, many or a class for expanded clones.

TRBJ1-5,TRBV20-1,few,CSADRRGPNQPQHF
TRBJ1-1,TRBV10-3,-,CAISGQGTNTEAFF
TRBJ1-2,TRBV12-3/TRBV12-4,few,CATQLRANYGYTF
TRBJ1-5,TRBV3-1,few,CASSQDSTQNQPQHF
-,TRBV7-2,-,CASSLAPAGTYNEQFF
TRBJ2-3,TRBV7-2,few,CASSLPAGGPTDTQYF
TRBJ1-2,TRBV12-3/TRBV12-4,few,CASTFRGNYGYTF
TRBJ1-5,TRBV12-3/TRBV12-4,-,CASSFGGVTNQPQHF
TRBJ1-4,TRBV27,few,CASSLSLGAHEKLFF
TRBJ2-3,TRBV5-1,-,CASSPRLSDTQYF
TRBJ1-1,TRBV5-1,-,CASSQLLGENTEAFF
TRBJ1-5,TRBV13,few,CASSLPGGGSNQPQHF
TRBJ2-7,TRBV3-1,few,CASSQGRDRHYEQYF
TRBJ1-6,TRBV6-5,few,CASSYSTMGSFNSPLHF
TRBJ2-5,TRBV5-1,few,CASSLLRTEGQETQYF
TRBJ2-5,TRBV5-1,-,CASSLETSGTQETQCF
TRBJ1-3,TRBV7-3,-,CASSLGPCLRGNTIYF
TRBJ2-3,TRBV11-2,-,CASSLLAGGEDTQYF
TRBJ2-1,TRBV24-1,-,CATSDPGLADDEQFF
TRBJ1-5,TRBV5-1,-,CASRLDTYDQPQHF
TRBJ2-3,TRBV2,-,CASSVASGEIDTQYF
TRBJ1-1,TRBV7-2,few,CASSSGTGEFTEAFF
TRBJ2-2,TRBV9,few,CASSVGGTNTGELFF
TRBJ2-3,TRBV20-1,few,CSAWTGMTDTQYF
TRBJ2-3,TRBV20-1,many,CSGERLAYSDTQYF
TRBJ1-2,TRBV7-9,few,CASSRLGTGGYTF
TRBJ2-1,TRBV10-1,many,CASSRNRAGNEQFF
TRBJ1-5,TRBV2,-,CASRIDSNQPQHF
TRBJ1-2,TRBV20-1,-,CSARESRGSYGYTF
TRBJ1-6,TRBV12-3/TRBV12-4,few,CASSQTPNSPLHF
TRBJ1-3,TRBV12-3/TRBV12-4,many,CASSPRTGVGNTIYF
TRBJ1-2,TRBV12-3/TRBV12-4,-,CASSFGRVIRYTF
TRBJ1-4,TRBV2,-,CASSEEQTTLKLFF
TRBJ1-1,TRBV4-2,few,CASVRDPRDTVAFF
TRBJ2-6,TRBV19,-,CAIRGTTSSVLTF
TRBJ2-5,TRBV12-3/TRBV12-4,few,CASSLGQGGVETQYF
TRBJ2-1,TRBV20-1,few,CSARGGLGRENDEQFF
-,TRBV7-9,few,CASTWGAAPEQYF
TRBJ2-3,TRBV7-3,-,CASSSTWADTQYF
TRBJ2-4,TRBV18,few,CASSPGDSLAKNIQYF
TRBJ1-2,TRBV6-5,few,CASSRGDMGGYTF
TRBJ1-3,TRBV19,-,CATSVVGNTIYF
TRBJ2-5,TRBV29-1,-,CSERRGGETQYF
TRBJ2-3,TRBV29-1,few,CSVVPQGAPDTQYF
TRBJ1-5,TRBV6-6,few,CASSWTGDRQPQHF
TRBJ2-3,TRBV6-6,-,CASVRGATDTQYF
TRBJ2-2,TRBV28,-,CASSRPGTPNTGELFF
TRBJ2-2,TRBV29-1,-,CSVVVGAATGELFF
TRBJ1-4,TRBV27,-,CASSWMINEKLFF
-,TRBV7-9,-,CASSPRERTSGSVNEQFF
TRBJ1-2,TRBV6-5,few,CASSLDEIYGYTF
TRBJ2-2,TRBV24-1,few,CATSDIAGELFF
TRBJ2-7,TRBV18,few,CASSPEGEQYF
TRBJ1-5,TRBV7-9,few,CASSLSGGGSNQPQHF
TRBJ1-5,TRBV4-3,few,CASSQSGGPQHF
TRBJ2-3,TRBV15,few,CATFSTGGFTDTQYF
TRBJ2-1,TRBV2,-,CASSEEGYNEQFF
TRBJ2-2,TRBV24-1,few,CATSDLSPRRSNTGELFF
TRBJ2-7,TRBV20-1,few,CSAVPGTSGDEQYF